A single sample is the source of the 25 T cell receptor beta chains below, sequenced in a study of blood T cell repertoires in COVID-19. Generated by immunoSEQ multiplex PCR, the TCRdb table keeps only in-frame clones and is missing some. The table lists over 45,000 clones, almost 85% of them singletons. What was sequenced was peripheral blood. The receptors were sampled from a human donor in a cohort sampled during active COVID-19.

V is TRBV5-1 and J is TRBJ2-2; 7 bases are shared with TRBD2. Germline CDR1 reads SGHRS; CDR2 reads YFSETQ. This CDR3 has 15 residues. With 4 bases clipped from V and 4 bases from J, the junction kept 7 bases outside the gene matches. CDR3 loop: CASSPGGLTTGELFF. Here the CDR3 DNA reads TGCGCCAGCAGCCCGGGGGGACTTACCACCGGGGAGCTGTTTTTT.

The sample holds a few counts of this clone. This sequence joins TRBV11-2 and TRBJ1-4; 7 nucleotides agree with TRBD1. Germline lookup yields CDR1 SGHAT and CDR2 FQNNGV. Germline trimming cut 7 bases from V and 15 bases from J; bases unmatched to any gene: 8. The CDR3 contains 11 residues. DNA of the CDR3: TGTGCCAGCACCCGAGGGGGCCACTTGTTTTTT. Its protein is CASTRGGHLFF.

With regard to this clone: This sample includes further DNA sequences coding for the same CDR3. This chain connects TRBV5-6 to TRBJ1-5; D unresolved. Trimming shortened V by 0 bases and J by 5 bases, and 3 bases separated the two germline ends. Germline V gives CDR1 SGHDT, CDR2 YYEEEE. This CDR3 comprises 12 residues. For the CDR3, the DNA is TGTGCCAGCAGCTTGGTCGATCAGCCCCAGCATTTT. This translates into CASSLVDQPQHF. Full variable domain (outside the CDR3, taken from reference TRBV5-6 and TRBJ1-5): DAGVTQSPTHLIKTRGQQVTLRCSPKSGHDTVSWYQQALGQGPQFIFQYYEEEERQRGNFPDRFSGHQFPNYSSELNVNALLLGDSALYLCASSLVDQPQHFGDGTRLSIL.

This chain connects TRBV28 to TRBJ1-2; 8 bases map to TRBD1. Per germline, CDR1 MDHEN and CDR2 SYDVKM. The CDR3 has 17 residues. Losses at the gene ends were 1 base for V and 2 bases for J; bases not matched to a gene: 9. CDR3: CASSLSGGQVLNYGYTF. CDR3 nucleotides: TGTGCCAGCAGTTTATCGGGGGGACAGGTTCTCAACTATGGCTACACCTTC.

The chain carries TRBV27 and TRBJ2-1; 9 bases map to TRBD1. The V gene's germline CDR1 is MNHEY and CDR2 SMNVEV (reference sequence). With V trimmed by 6 bases and J by 6 bases, 9 bases remained unmatched. The CDR3 runs 15 residues. The CDR3 DNA reads as TGTGCCAGCAGCCGTCCCGGGACAGGGATCAATGAGCAGTTCTTC. Amino acids: CASSRPGTGINEQFF.

This sequence joins TRBV2 and TRBJ1-3, with D perhaps matching TRBD1 (6 bases). V lost 6 bases to trimming and J lost 4 bases, with 10 bases between them. There are 13 residues in the CDR3. Germline loops: CDR1 SNHLY, CDR2 FYNNEI. The CDR3 DNA sequence: TGTGCCAGCAGACAAGGACAGGGAAACACCATATATTTT. Translating it yields CASRQGQGNTIYF.

For the CDR3, the DNA is TGTGCCAGCGGACAGGGGGCGTGGGAGACCCAGTACTTC. Protein product: CASGQGAWETQYF. The J gene is TRBJ2-5, the V gene TRBV2, with 11 nucleotides matching TRBD1. This CDR3 has 13 amino acids. CDR1 and CDR2 (germline): SNHLY, FYNNEI. The ends lost 8 bases at V and 5 bases at J; junction bases unmatched: 4.

This chain uses TRBV28 with TRBJ1-2; D unclear. The V gene lost 4 bases and the J gene lost 3 bases, with 15 bases spanning the gap. The CDR3 sequence is 15 residues long. Germline V lookup: CDR1 MDHEN, CDR2 SYDVKM. CDR3 protein: CASSYPRGDHYGYTF. CDR3 sequence (DNA): TGTGCCAGCAGTTACCCAAGAGGAGATCACTATGGCTACACCTTC.

The chain joins TRBV5-6 to TRBJ1-5, with 8 nucleotides matching TRBD1. Germline CDR1 and CDR2: SGHDT and YYEEEE. CDR3 length: 15 residues. V shed 2 bases and J 5 bases; nucleotides not matched to a gene: 6. For the CDR3, the DNA is TGTGCCAGCAGCTTCAGGACAGGGCGATATCAGCCCCAGCATTTT. Protein sequence: CASSFRTGRYQPQHF.

The count of this clone is one. This chain joins TRBV7-8 and TRBJ2-2; TRBD1 aligns across 8 bases. The CDR3 is made up of 16 amino acids. Germline CDR1 SGHVS, CDR2 FQNEAQ. The trim removed 7 bases at V and 3 bases at J, leaving 10 bases unmatched. DNA of the CDR3: TGTGCCAGCATGGGACAGGAGACTGTCGACACCGGGGAGCTGTTTTTT. Encoded protein: CASMGQETVDTGELFF.

At least ten counts were recorded for this clone. The chain combines TRBV3-1 (or the pseudogene TRBV3-2) with TRBJ1-2, with 12 bases that match TRBD1. With V trimmed by 4 bases and J by 1 base, 4 bases remained unmatched. From germline, CDR1 is LGHDT and CDR2 YNNKEL (reference sequence). The CDR3 has 16 residues. In DNA form, the CDR3 reads TGTGCCAGCAGCCGGGACAGGGGGCGCCTTAACTATGGCTACACCTTC. This sequence encodes CASSRDRGRLNYGYTF.

This clone showed up just once. This rearrangement joins TRBV28 to TRBJ1-5; 7 bases align to TRBD1. The ends lost 5 bases at V and 5 bases at J; junction bases unmatched: 9. The CDR3 contains 15 residues. Looked up from germline, CDR1 is MDHEN and CDR2 is SYDVKM. The CDR3: CASSPRQGGDQPQHF. The CDR3 region has the DNA TGTGCCAGCAGTCCCCGACAGGGAGGCGATCAGCCCCAGCATTTT. The complete variable domain, with remaining parts taken from reference TRBV28 and TRBJ1-5, reads DVKVTQSSRYLVKRTGEKVFLECVQDMDHENMFWYRQDPGLGLRLIYFSYDVKMKEKGDIPEGYSVSREKKERFSLILESASTNQTSMYLCASSPRQGGDQPQHFGDGTRLSIL.

This clone was observed a handful of times. The J gene is TRBJ2-1, the V gene TRBV5-1, with D perhaps TRBD2 (5 bases). CDR3 size: 19 residues. Germline V CDR1 and CDR2: SGHRS, YFSETQ. Trimming cost V 4 bases and J 2 bases, with 25 bases left between them. CDR3 DNA sequence: TGCGCCAGCAGCAGAGGGCACCGAGAGCGGAGAGGGCCCTACAATGAGCAGTTCTTC. Residues: CASSRGHRERRGPYNEQFF.

The chain recombines TRBV30 with TRBJ1-2; a weak D match, TRBD1 (6 bases). Germline V gene sequence: CDR1 GTSNPN, CDR2 SVGIG (reference sequence). V lost 4 bases and J 1 base, leaving 10 bases between the germline ends. This CDR3 has 13 amino acids. The CDR3 DNA follows: TGTGCCTGGAAGACCAGGGGTAACTATGGCTACACCTTC. This gives the protein CAWKTRGNYGYTF.

This sequence joins TRBV9 and TRBJ2-7, with 11 bases aligning to TRBD2. Unmatched junction bases numbered 6, after V lost 7 bases and J lost 0 bases. Germline CDR1 is SGDLS and CDR2 is YYNGEE. The CDR3 runs 15 residues. CDR3 protein: CASGPGLADSYEQYF. The CDR3 DNA is TGTGCCAGCGGACCGGGACTAGCGGACTCCTACGAGCAGTACTTC.

V gene TRBV30 combines with J gene TRBJ1-5; 10 positions match TRBD1. The germline V gene encodes CDR1 GTSNPN and CDR2 SVGIG (reference sequence). V was clipped by 2 bases and J by 5 bases; unmatched bases: 3. The CDR3 is made up of 14 amino acids. CDR3 DNA: TGTGCCTGGAGTCCGGGACAGGGGTATCAGCCCCAGCATTTT. It translates to CAWSPGQGYQPQHF.

The chain combines TRBV5-8 with TRBJ2-1; possible D gene TRBD1, 6 bases. This CDR3 has 15 amino acids. Trimming took 5 bases from V and 12 from J, leaving 24 bases between them. Germline assignment: CDR1 SGHTS and CDR2 YDEGEE. CDR3 sequence (DNA): TGTGCCAGCAGGACCGGACAGCCTGGGAATCGCGCGCAGTTCTTC. Protein sequence: CASRTGQPGNRAQFF.

The J gene is TRBJ2-2, the V gene TRBV25-1; 11 bases fit TRBD1. Germline V gene sequence: CDR1 MGHDK, CDR2 SYGVNS. The CDR3 is 16 residues long. Unmatched junction bases numbered 5, after V lost 5 bases and J lost 3 bases. The CDR3 loop reads CASSLRTGGDTGELFF. CDR3 DNA: TGTGCCAGCAGTCTTCGGACAGGGGGCGACACCGGGGAGCTGTTTTTT.

V and J are TRBV4-3 and TRBJ1-3; 9 bases map to TRBD1. With V trimmed by 4 bases and J by 1 base, 8 bases remained unmatched. This CDR3 is built from 17 residues. From germline, CDR1 is LGHNA and CDR2 YSLEER. The CDR3 nucleotides are TGCGCCAGCAGCCCGAGCGACAGGGGGTTATCTGGAAACACCATATATTTT. Amino acids: CASSPSDRGLSGNTIYF.

The chain combines TRBV27 with TRBJ1-6, with D unresolved. This CDR3 has 16 residues. V was shortened by 0 bases and J by 4 bases, with 10 bases between the two germline ends. CDR1 MNHEY and CDR2 SMNVEV come from the germline V gene (reference sequence). In nucleotides, the CDR3 is TGTGCCAGCAGTTTATCGCGGGCAGCGTATAATTCACCCCTCCACTTT. This codes for CASSLSRAAYNSPLHF.

The chain joins TRBV9 to TRBJ2-2; 7 positions match TRBD2. V gave up 3 bases and J gave up 5 bases; unmatched junction bases: 7. The CDR3 has 15 residues. Germline V gives CDR1 SGDLS, CDR2 YYNGEE. DNA for the CDR3: TGTGCCAGCAGCGGAGTTCACGGGAGGACCGGGGAGCTGTTTTTT. Translation gives CASSGVHGRTGELFF. Variable domain in full (rest from reference TRBV9 and TRBJ2-2): DSGVTQTPKHLITATGQRVTLRCSPRSGDLSVYWYQQSLDQGLQFLIQYYNGEERAKGNILERFSAQQFPDLHSELNLSSLELGDSALYFCASSGVHGRTGELFFGEGSRLTVL.

The chain recombines TRBV5-4 with TRBJ2-5; 7 bases match TRBD2. There are 14 residues in the CDR3. The junction had 5 bases not matched to a gene; V was cut back by 5 bases and J by 1 base. Germline V gene lookup returns CDR1 SGHNT and CDR2 YYREEE (reference sequence). CDR3 in amino acids: CASSAREAQETQYF. Here the CDR3 DNA reads TGTGCCAGCAGTGCCCGGGAGGCCCAAGAGACCCAGTACTTC.

This sequence joins TRBV27 and TRBJ2-3; 9 bases align to TRBD1. J lost 4 bases, V lost 5 bases, and 7 bases had no gene match. Germline lookup yields CDR1 MNHEY and CDR2 SMNVEV (reference sequence). CDR3 length: 15 amino acids. CDR3 protein: CASSTHRGLADTQYF. The DNA of the CDR3 is TGTGCCAGCAGTACTCACAGGGGGCTTGCAGATACGCAGTATTTT.

This clone turned up a few times. The V call is TRBV2, the J call TRBJ2-7; 9 positions match TRBD2. Germline V gene lookup returns CDR1 SNHLY and CDR2 FYNNEI. This CDR3 comprises 15 residues. V lost 7 bases and J lost 7; bases outside the gene matches: 14. This chain's CDR3 is CASTMEIAGAGEQYF. The CDR3 DNA reads as TGTGCCAGCACAATGGAGATAGCGGGAGCGGGGGAGCAGTACTTC.

The chain links TRBV5-1 to TRBJ1-2, with D perhaps TRBD1 (6 bases). The CDR3 has 17 residues. The germline V and J ends were trimmed by 2 bases and 6 bases, with 23 bases remaining between them. Germline lookup yields CDR1 SGHRS and CDR2 YFSETQ. CDR3 in DNA: TGCGCCAGCAGCTTTTCCGGGACACCGGTATCAAGCGATGGCTACACCTTC. Encoded protein: CASSFSGTPVSSDGYTF.